Reported below is one T cell receptor (beta chain). CDR1 and CDR2 (germline): KGHDR, SFDVKD. This CDR3 comprises 17 residues. The V and J ends lost 3 bases and 0 bases respectively, with 14 bases between them. This specimen belongs to a study of blood T cell repertoires in COVID-19. Study background: Acute and convalescent COVID-19 samples came from the United States, Italy and Spain.

As processed by the authors: Scientists estimated how many nucleated cells there were by amplifying reference gene primers. Profiling relied on immunoSEQ multiplex PCR, and the TCRdb table lists in-frame clones only, not all of them. That table supplies the V and J calls and clone size; D and trimming were determined from the DNA. Of about 210,000 clones in the sample, around nine tenths were seen once. V is TRBV24-1 and J is TRBJ2-1, with a possible D match to TRBD2 (6 bases). Sequences were obtained from peripheral blood. The sequence came from a man in his sixties who had recovered from COVID-19. CDR3: CATSDEAGGASYNEQFF. The CDR3, as DNA: TGTGCCACCAGTGATGAGGCAGGAGGGGCCTCCTACAATGAGCAGTTCTTC.